A selection of T cell receptor beta chains follows, all from one sample in a study of spatial heterogeneity in lung cancer. MiXCR was run by TCRdb on the 5' RACE reads, yielding one entry per CDR3 protein. The table records 110,000 or so distinct CDR3 sequences, more than 10% of them present only once. The input for sequencing was PBMCs, taken at follow-up. The receptors originated from a female donor with early-stage non-small cell lung cancer. CDR3s include the opening cysteine and the closing phenylalanine or tryptophan. A D gene is named only where the DNA matches it firmly. A row's size may be missing; if present it is once, few, many or a size class.

size	D	V	J	CDR3	DNA
few	TRBD2	TRBV12-3/TRBV12-4	TRBJ2-1	CASSLGEGTYNEQFF	TGTGCCAGCAGCCTCGGGGAGGGTACCTACAATGAGCAGTTCTTC
few	.	TRBV9	TRBJ1-3	CASSVDPGTRNTIYF	TGTGCCAGCAGCGTAGATCCAGGGACTAGAAACACCATATATTTT
.	.	TRBV7-2	TRBJ2-3	CASSSTVTDTQYF	TGTGCCAGCAGCTCTACTGTCACAGATACGCAGTATTTT
.	TRBD2	TRBV5-6	TRBJ2-5	CASSLAGVQETQYF	TGTGCCAGCAGCCTAGCGGGAGTCCAAGAGACCCAGTACTTC
.	TRBD2	TRBV20-1	TRBJ2-3	CSARDRLAGDTQYF	TGCAGTGCTAGAGATCGACTAGCTGGAGATACGCAGTATTTT
many	.	TRBV6-2/TRBV6-3	TRBJ2-3	CASSGKMSTDTQYF	TGTGCCAGCAGTGGAAAGATGAGCACAGATACGCAGTATTTT
many	TRBD2	TRBV7-2	TRBJ2-5	CASSSHRTSGSRQYF	TGTGCCAGCAGCTCCCACCGGACTAGCGGGAGTAGACAGTACTTC
few	.	TRBV5-5	TRBJ2-1	CASSLMRGGNEQFF	TGTGCCAGCAGCTTGATGCGGGGAGGCAATGAGCAGTTCTTC
few	.	TRBV5-1	TRBJ2-5	CASSLAADSQETQYF	TGCGCCAGCAGCTTGGCCGCAGACTCCCAAGAGACCCAGTACTTC
few	TRBD2	TRBV4-2	TRBJ2-1	CASSQVAGSYNEQFF	TGTGCCAGCAGCCAAGTAGCGGGATCCTACAATGAGCAGTTCTTC
.	.	TRBV20-1	TRBJ1-5	CSARDVGEANQPQHF	TGCAGTGCTAGAGATGTGGGGGAGGCCAATCAGCCCCAGCATTTT
few	.	TRBV9	TRBJ2-7	CASSVGTHQNEQYF	TGTGCCAGCAGCGTCGGGACGCACCAGAACGAGCAGTACTTC
.	.	TRBV19	TRBJ2-3	CASSIVRSVGTDTQYF	TGTGCCAGTAGTATCGTGAGGAGCGTCGGCACAGATACGCAGTATTTT
.	.	TRBV7-9	TRBJ2-1	CASSLRNKADNEQFF	TGTGCCAGCAGCTTAAGGAATAAAGCGGACAATGAGCAGTTCTTC
.	TRBD2	TRBV2	TRBJ2-1	CASRKGLAGVNEQFF	TGTGCCAGCCGAAAGGGCCTAGCGGGAGTCAATGAGCAGTTCTTC
few	TRBD1	TRBV29-1	TRBJ2-7	CSVCTGTGSSYEQYF	TGCAGCGTTTGCACCGGGACAGGGAGCTCCTACGAGCAGTACTTC
.	.	TRBV5-6	TRBJ2-6	CATSGLHSGANVLTF	TGTGCCACAAGTGGTCTTCACTCTGGGGCCAACGTCCTGACTTTC
.	.	TRBV12-3/TRBV12-4	TRBJ2-3	CASSLAVDTQYF	TGTGCCAGCAGTTTAGCGGTAGATACGCAGTATTTT
.	.	TRBV7-3	TRBJ2-3	CASSLEASSTDTQYF	TGTGCCAGCAGCTTAGAGGCCAGTAGCACAGATACGCAGTATTTT
.	.	TRBV30	TRBJ2-7	CAWSVDGINYEQYF	TGTGCCTGGAGTGTGGACGGAATAAACTACGAGCAGTACTTC
.	.	TRBV5-1	TRBJ1-2	CASSLEASYGYTF	TGCGCCAGCAGCTTGGAGGCTAGCTATGGCTACACCTTC
many	.	TRBV28	TRBJ1-1	CASSFASMNTEAFF	TGTGCCAGCAGTTTTGCCAGCATGAACACTGAAGCTTTCTTT
few	.	TRBV6-2/TRBV6-3	TRBJ2-5	CASSYDGGHGETQYF	TGTGCCAGCAGTTACGATGGGGGGCATGGGGAGACCCAGTACTTC
.	.	TRBV24-1	TRBJ1-5	CATSGGGTGNQPQHF	TGTGCCACCAGTGGGGGAGGGACCGGCAATCAGCCCCAGCATTTT
few	.	TRBV30	TRBJ2-1	CAWSLFGSENHF	TGTGCCTGGTCCCTCTTTGGGTCGGAGAATCACTTC
.	TRBD1	TRBV2	TRBJ2-1	CASSEVRTGGNEQFF	TGTGCCAGCAGTGAAGTAAGGACAGGGGGCAATGAGCAGTTCTTC
few	.	TRBV15	TRBJ2-7	CATSRDGQGRNRYF	TGTGCCACCAGCAGAGATGGCCAGGGGCGAAATCGGTACTTC
few	.	TRBV20-1	TRBJ2-2	CSASTGTQRTGELFF	TGCAGTGCTTCTACAGGGACGCAGCGCACCGGGGAGCTGTTTTTT
.	.	TRBV20-1	TRBJ2-5	CSARGQQETQYF	TGCAGTGCTAGAGGGCAGCAAGAGACCCAGTACTTC
.	.	TRBV5-4	TRBJ1-2	CASSFFAARTQHFTYGYTF	TGTGCCAGCAGCTTTTTCGCTGCTCGGACTCAACATTTTACTTATGGCTACACCTTC
.	.	TRBV29-1	TRBJ1-4	CSVEYPGQNEKLFF	TGCAGCGTTGAGTACCCGGGACAAAACGAAAAACTGTTTTTT
many	.	TRBV12-3/TRBV12-4	TRBJ2-2	CASSFAAAGELFF	TGTGCCAGCAGTTTTGCAGCTGCCGGGGAGCTGTTTTTT
few	TRBD2	TRBV6-6	TRBJ2-1	CASSYSREGNEQFF	TGTGCCAGCAGTTACTCACGGGAGGGTAATGAGCAGTTCTTC
.	.	TRBV5-6	TRBJ2-4	CASSKRQYLGAKNIQYF	TGTGCCAGCAGCAAGAGACAGTACTTAGGGGCCAAAAACATTCAGTACTTC
.	.	TRBV28	TRBJ2-3	CASRTRRGTDTQYF	TGTGCCAGCCGTACCAGGAGGGGCACAGATACGCAGTATTTT
.	TRBD1	TRBV4-2	TRBJ2-3	CASSQRDRVGDTQYF	TGTGCCAGCAGCCAAAGGGACAGGGTGGGAGATACGCAGTATTTT
.	.	TRBV9	TRBJ2-1	CASSVGSSVDEQFF	TGTGCCAGCAGCGTAGGATCTAGCGTGGATGAGCAGTTCTTC
few	.	TRBV6-1	TRBJ2-2	CASSEFDTGELFF	TGTGCCAGCAGTGAATTTGACACCGGGGAGCTGTTTTTT
many	TRBD2	TRBV3-1	TRBJ2-1	CASSQDPFSAGGPREQFF	TGTGCCAGCAGCCAAGATCCTTTTTCCGCGGGAGGGCCGCGGGAGCAGTTCTTC
.	TRBD2	TRBV20-1	TRBJ2-7	CSARAPHSGSGGSYEQYF	TGCAGTGCTAGAGCTCCACATAGCGGGAGCGGGGGTTCCTACGAGCAGTACTTC
.	.	TRBV24-1	TRBJ1-5	CATSDFRGNQPQHF	TGTGCCACCAGTGATTTCAGGGGCAACCAGCCCCAGCATTTT
.	.	TRBV3-1	TRBJ1-3	CASSQGSGNTIYF	TGTGCCAGCAGCCAGGGATCTGGAAACACCATATATTTT
few	.	TRBV7-6	TRBJ1-1	CASSSGVNTEAFF	TGTGCCAGCAGCTCAGGGGTTAACACTGAAGCTTTCTTT
few	.	TRBV6-5	TRBJ2-5	CASSFLETQYF	TGTGCCAGCAGTTTTCTGGAGACCCAGTACTTC
.	.	TRBV24-1	TRBJ2-3	CATSDQRVLSTDTQYF	TGTGCCACCAGTGACCAAAGGGTACTAAGCACAGATACGCAGTATTTT
.	.	TRBV28	TRBJ2-3	CASTPRRLGADTQYF	TGTGCCAGCACCCCTAGGAGACTCGGGGCAGATACGCAGTATTTT
many	.	TRBV7-2	TRBJ1-2	CASSLGFGGYTF	TGTGCCAGCAGCTTAGGTTTCGGTGGCTACACCTTC
few	.	TRBV9	TRBJ2-5	CASSVAAGAVQETQYF	TGTGCCAGCAGCGTAGCGGCAGGGGCGGTCCAAGAGACCCAGTACTTC
.	.	TRBV7-9	TRBJ2-1	CASSFGGEYNEQFF	TGTGCCAGCAGCTTTGGCGGGGAATACAATGAGCAGTTCTTC
.	.	TRBV4-1	TRBJ1-1	CASSPLPYRALNTEAFF	TGCGCCAGCAGCCCGCTGCCATACAGAGCGTTGAACACTGAAGCTTTCTTT
many	.	TRBV27	TRBJ2-7	CASRTGRDEQYF	TGTGCCAGCAGGACAGGGAGGGACGAGCAGTACTTC
many	.	TRBV4-2	TRBJ2-3	CASSQDFLSTQYF	TGTGCCAGCAGCCAAGATTTTCTTTCTACGCAGTATTTT
few	TRBD2	TRBV4-3	TRBJ2-1	CASSQDLRASGRADEQFF	TGCGCCAGCAGCCAAGATCTTCGGGCTAGCGGGAGGGCCGACGAGCAGTTCTTC
once	.	TRBV11-1	TRBJ1-1	CASGGVPLGEAFF	TGTGCCAGCGGAGGGGTACCCTTAGGAGAAGCTTTCTTT
few	.	TRBV28	TRBJ1-2	CASSLGLARGYTF	TGTGCCAGCAGTTTAGGGCTTGCACGTGGCTACACCTTC
.	TRBD2	TRBV10-3	TRBJ2-1	CAIRPNLSGSKNEQFF	TGTGCCATCAGACCTAACCTTAGCGGGAGTAAGAATGAGCAGTTCTTC
few	.	TRBV12-3/TRBV12-4	TRBJ2-3	CASSLRLAASTDTQYF	TGTGCCAGCAGCCTGCGGTTGGCAGCTAGCACAGATACGCAGTATTTT
many	.	TRBV14	TRBJ2-3	CASSLFSGRDTQYF	TGTGCCAGCAGCCTTTTTAGCGGACGGGATACGCAGTATTTT